This TCR beta chain was found in a study of blood T cell repertoires in COVID-19. Study-level background: T cells, B-cell-depleted T cells, or PBMCs provided the cDNA or gDNA that served as material.

Participants had their cohort set by participant-reported clinical history. Per the original data handling: Amplification with reference gene primers provided the estimates of nucleated cell counts. Clones were sequenced by immunoSEQ multiplex PCR, and TCRdb holds only the in-frame ones, with some missing. Clone size and the V and J calls come from that table; the DNA yielded D and trimming. The data contain roughly 260,000 clones, approximately 90% of them singletons. The V segment lost 4 bases and the J segment 1 base; nucleotides outside the gene matches: 5. CDR1 is LGHNA and CDR2 is YNFKEQ in the germline V gene. This CDR3 spans 17 amino acids.

This TCR derives from a human donor in a cohort exposed to, infected with or recovered from COVID-19 (not recorded which). The donor label of this sample is uncertain. The chain links TRBV4-2 to TRBJ2-7; 15 bases align to TRBD2. The sequencing input was PBMCs or T cells enriched from blood (not recorded which). The CDR3 sequence is CASSPGTSGGSSYEQYF. The CDR3 coding sequence is TGTGCCAGCAGCCCAGGGACTAGCGGGGGGTCGTCCTACGAGCAGTACTTC.